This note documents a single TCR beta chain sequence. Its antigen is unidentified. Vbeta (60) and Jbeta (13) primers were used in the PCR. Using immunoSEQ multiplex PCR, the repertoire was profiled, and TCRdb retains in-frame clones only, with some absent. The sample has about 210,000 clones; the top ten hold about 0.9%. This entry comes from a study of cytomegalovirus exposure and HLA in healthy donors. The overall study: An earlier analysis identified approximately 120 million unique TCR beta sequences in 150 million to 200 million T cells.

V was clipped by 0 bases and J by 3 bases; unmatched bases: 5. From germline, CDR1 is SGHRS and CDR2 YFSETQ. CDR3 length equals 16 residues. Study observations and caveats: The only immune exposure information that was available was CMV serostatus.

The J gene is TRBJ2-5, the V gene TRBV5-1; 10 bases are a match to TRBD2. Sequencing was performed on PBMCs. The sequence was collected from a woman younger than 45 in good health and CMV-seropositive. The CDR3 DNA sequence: TGCGCCAGCAGCTTGGCGCTAGCGGGGGCGGAAGAGACCCAGTACTTC. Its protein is CASSLALAGAEETQYF.